This T cell receptor beta chain appears in the sequencing data of a study of cytomegalovirus exposure and HLA in healthy donors. Study findings and constraints: Later on, an analysis tied around 17,000 TCR beta sequences to HLA alleles at 0.05 false discovery rate. Exclusion applied to some V segments, including TRBV6-2 and TRBV6-3, as they were indistinguishable. The authors later linked a missense DCLRE1C variant to TCR beta V- and J-gene trimming.

As for this clone: Its antigen is not known. At one of its ends the junction is not consistent with the germline gene, which may arise from a read error.

The CDR3 sequence is 17 residues long. CDR1 is MDHEN, CDR2 SYDVKM, per germline. The PCR contained 60 Vbeta and 13 Jbeta primers. Here immunoSEQ multiplex PCR was the method, and the copy in TCRdb shows in-frame clones only, minus some. Found here are roughly 84,000 clones; the top ten clones hold approximately 0.63%. The rearrangement joins TRBV28 to TRBJ2-7, with D maybe TRBD1 (6 bases). The sample comprised PBMCs. The TCR comes from a man aged 50 to 60 in good health and CMV-seronegative. The CDR3 sequence is CASSPSPRDKESYEQHF. The CDR3 nucleotides are TGTGCCAGCAGTCCCTCGCCCCGGGACAAGGAGTCCTACGAGCAGCACTTC.